The 6 T cell receptor beta chains below all came from one sample that was sequenced in a study of blood T cell repertoires in COVID-19. TCRdb's table, derived via immunoSEQ multiplex PCR, lists solely in-frame clones and lacks some. This sample has roughly 52,000 clones, with about nine tenths found just once. Sequencing was done on a sample of peripheral blood. These receptors all stem from a man in his sixties with active COVID-19.

The rearrangement joins TRBV3-1 (or the pseudogene TRBV3-2) to TRBJ2-3; D possibly corresponds to TRBD2 (6 bases). V was pared by 1 base and J by 3 bases, with 14 bases between. The CDR3 sequence is 16 residues long. The germline V gene encodes CDR1 LGHDT and CDR2 YNNKEL (reference sequence). The CDR3 region is CASSQAGGLSTDTQYF. The CDR3 nucleotides read TGTGCCAGCAGCCAAGCCGGGGGTTTGAGTACAGATACGCAGTATTTT.

The V call is TRBV12-5, the J call TRBJ2-1; 7 bases are shared with TRBD1. The CDR3 has 14 residues. CDR1 and CDR2 from the germline V gene are LGHNT and FRNRAP. The V segment lost 6 bases and the J segment 5 bases; nucleotides outside the gene matches: 7. The DNA for the CDR3 is TGTGCTAGTGGCAGACAGGGAAAAGACAATGAGCAGTTCTTC. Residues: CASGRQGKDNEQFF. Using reference TRBV12-5 and TRBJ2-1 for the parts outside the CDR3, the full variable domain is DARVTQTPRHKVTEMGQEVTMRCQPILGHNTVFWYRQTMMQGLELLAYFRNRAPLDDSGMPKDRFSAEMPDATLATLKIQPSEPRDSAVYFCASGRQGKDNEQFFGPGTRLTVL.

This sequence joins TRBV28 and TRBJ1-4; 8 bases align to TRBD1. Per the germline V gene, CDR1 is MDHEN and CDR2 is SYDVKM. The V gene end was trimmed by 2 bases and the J gene end by 7 bases; junction bases not matched to a gene: 9. This CDR3 spans 16 amino acids. The CDR3 here is CASSLDQGAKGEKLFF. The CDR3 region has the DNA TGTGCCAGCAGTTTAGACCAGGGGGCGAAGGGTGAAAAACTGTTTTTT.

This chain joins TRBV9 and TRBJ2-5, with 10 bases identical to TRBD1. This CDR3 spans 16 amino acids. The junction had 10 bases not matched to a gene; V was cut back by 4 bases and J by 4 bases. CDR1 is SGDLS, CDR2 YYNGEE, per germline. The CDR3 loop reads CASSPALRDRGETQYF. In nucleotides, the CDR3 is TGTGCCAGCAGCCCGGCCCTCCGGGACAGGGGAGAGACCCAGTACTTC.

CDR3 sequence: CASSRSLFSYEQYF. Here the CDR3 DNA reads TGTGCCAGCAGTCGGAGTCTCTTTTCCTACGAGCAGTACTTC. The genes are TRBV6-5 and TRBJ2-7; no clear D. Trimming took off 5 bases at V and 1 base at J, with 12 bases between the two ends. This CDR3 comprises 14 residues. Germline V gives CDR1 MNHEY, CDR2 SVGAGI.

This clone is a singleton in its sample. V is TRBV7-2 and J is TRBJ2-1, with 8 bases that match TRBD2. The CDR3 runs to 16 residues. Per the germline V gene, CDR1 is SGHTA and CDR2 is FQGNSA. Trimming took 0 bases from V and 8 from J; bases not matched to a gene: 9. The CDR3 bases are TGTGCCAGCAGCTTAGCGCCAGCGGGAGACGTTTATGAGCAGTTCTTC. It yields the protein CASSLAPAGDVYEQFF.